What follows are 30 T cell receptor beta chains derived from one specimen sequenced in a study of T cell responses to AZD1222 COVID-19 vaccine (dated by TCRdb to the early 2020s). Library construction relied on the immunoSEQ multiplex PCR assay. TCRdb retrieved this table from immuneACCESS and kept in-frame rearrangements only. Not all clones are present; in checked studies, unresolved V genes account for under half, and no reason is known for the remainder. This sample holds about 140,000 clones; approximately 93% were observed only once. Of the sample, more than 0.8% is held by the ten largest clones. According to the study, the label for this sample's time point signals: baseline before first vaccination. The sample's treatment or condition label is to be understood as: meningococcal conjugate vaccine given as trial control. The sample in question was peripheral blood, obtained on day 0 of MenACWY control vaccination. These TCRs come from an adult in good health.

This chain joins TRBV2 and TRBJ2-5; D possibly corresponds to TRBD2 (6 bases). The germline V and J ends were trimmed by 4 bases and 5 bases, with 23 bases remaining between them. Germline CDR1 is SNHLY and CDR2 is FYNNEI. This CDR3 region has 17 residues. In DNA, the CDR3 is TGTGCCAGCAGTGGCCCTCGGTCCTTTTGGAGGGGTGAGACCCAGTACTTC. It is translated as CASSGPRSFWRGETQYF.

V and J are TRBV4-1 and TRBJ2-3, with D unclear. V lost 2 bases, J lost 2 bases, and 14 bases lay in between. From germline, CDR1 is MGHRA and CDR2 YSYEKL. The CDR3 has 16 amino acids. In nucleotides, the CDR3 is TGCGCCAGCAGCCAATTGGACGGCTCCTACACAGATACGCAGTATTTT. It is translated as CASSQLDGSYTDTQYF.

CDR3 DNA: TGTGCCAGCAGCCAAAAATTGGGGAAGCAGTTCTTC. This codes for CASSQKLGKQFF. The rearrangement uses TRBV3-1 (or the pseudogene TRBV3-2) and TRBJ2-1, with D unresolved. This CDR3 has 12 residues. The germline V and J ends were trimmed by 2 bases and 11 bases, with 10 bases remaining between them. Per germline, CDR1 LGHDT and CDR2 YNNKEL (reference sequence).

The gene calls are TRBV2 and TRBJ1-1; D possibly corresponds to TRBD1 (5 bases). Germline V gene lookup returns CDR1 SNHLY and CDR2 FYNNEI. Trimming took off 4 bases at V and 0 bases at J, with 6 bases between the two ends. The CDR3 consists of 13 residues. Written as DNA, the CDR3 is TGTGCCAGCAGTGGACAGATGAACACTGAAGCTTTCTTT. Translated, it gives CASSGQMNTEAFF.

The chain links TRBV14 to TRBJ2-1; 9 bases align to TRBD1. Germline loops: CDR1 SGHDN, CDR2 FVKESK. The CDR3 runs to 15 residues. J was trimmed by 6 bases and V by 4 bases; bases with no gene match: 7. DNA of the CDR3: TGTGCCAGCAGCCCCCGGGACAGGGTTTTCAATGAGCAGTTCTTC. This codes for CASSPRDRVFNEQFF.

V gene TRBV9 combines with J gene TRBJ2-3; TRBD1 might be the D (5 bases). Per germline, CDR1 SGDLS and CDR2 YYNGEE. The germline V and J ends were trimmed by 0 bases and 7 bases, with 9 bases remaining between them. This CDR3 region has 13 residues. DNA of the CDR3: TGTGCCAGCAGCGTAGAAGGGGTGAATACGCAGTATTTT. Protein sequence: CASSVEGVNTQYF.

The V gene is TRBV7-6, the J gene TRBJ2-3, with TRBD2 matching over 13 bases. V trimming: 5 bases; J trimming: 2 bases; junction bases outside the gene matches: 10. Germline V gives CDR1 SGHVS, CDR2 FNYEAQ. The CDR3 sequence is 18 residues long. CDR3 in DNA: TGTGCCAGCAGCAACCGACTAGCGGGAGGTGGGGACACAGATACGCAGTATTTT. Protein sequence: CASSNRLAGGGDTDTQYF.

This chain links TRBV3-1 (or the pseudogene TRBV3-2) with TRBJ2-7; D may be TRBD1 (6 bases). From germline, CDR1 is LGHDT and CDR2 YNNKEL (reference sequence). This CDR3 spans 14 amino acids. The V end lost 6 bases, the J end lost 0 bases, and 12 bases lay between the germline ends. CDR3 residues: CASRLGGSSYEQYF. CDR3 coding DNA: TGTGCCAGCAGGCTAGGGGGTAGCTCCTACGAGCAGTACTTC.

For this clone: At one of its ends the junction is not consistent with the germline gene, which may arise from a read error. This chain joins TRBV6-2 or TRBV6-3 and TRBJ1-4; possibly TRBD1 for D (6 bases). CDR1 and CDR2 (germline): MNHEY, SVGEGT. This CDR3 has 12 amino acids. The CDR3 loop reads CASSRQQGALRF. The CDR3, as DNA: TGTGCCAGCAGCCGACAACAGGGAGCATTAAGGTTT.

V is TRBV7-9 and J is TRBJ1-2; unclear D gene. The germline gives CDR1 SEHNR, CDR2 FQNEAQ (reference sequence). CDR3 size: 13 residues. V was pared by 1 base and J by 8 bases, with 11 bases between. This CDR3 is CASSLDRTRGYTF. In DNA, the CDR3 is TGTGCCAGCAGCTTAGATCGTACCAGGGGCTACACCTTC.

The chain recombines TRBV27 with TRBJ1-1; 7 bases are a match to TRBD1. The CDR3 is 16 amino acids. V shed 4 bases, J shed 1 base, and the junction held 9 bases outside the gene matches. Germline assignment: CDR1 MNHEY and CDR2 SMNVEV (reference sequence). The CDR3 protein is CASSSHPGQRNTEAFF. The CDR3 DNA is TGTGCCAGCAGTTCCCATCCGGGACAGAGGAACACTGAAGCTTTCTTT.

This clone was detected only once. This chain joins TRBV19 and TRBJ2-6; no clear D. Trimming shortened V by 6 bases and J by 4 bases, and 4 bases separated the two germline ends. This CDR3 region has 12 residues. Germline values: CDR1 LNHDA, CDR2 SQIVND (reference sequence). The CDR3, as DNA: TGTGCCAGTAGGGTAGGGGCCAACGTCCTGACTTTC. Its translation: CASRVGANVLTF.

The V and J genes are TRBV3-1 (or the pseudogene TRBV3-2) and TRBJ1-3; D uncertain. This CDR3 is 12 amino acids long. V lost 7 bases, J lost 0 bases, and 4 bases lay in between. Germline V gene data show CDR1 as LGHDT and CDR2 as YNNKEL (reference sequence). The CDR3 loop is CASTSSGNTIYF. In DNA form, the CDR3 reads TGTGCCAGCACCTCCTCTGGAAACACCATATATTTT.

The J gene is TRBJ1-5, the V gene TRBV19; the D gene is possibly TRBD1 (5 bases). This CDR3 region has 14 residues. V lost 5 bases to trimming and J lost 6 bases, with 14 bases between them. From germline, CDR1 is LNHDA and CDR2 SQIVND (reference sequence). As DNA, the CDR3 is TGTGCCAGTAGTCAACAGCTAGGGGCTCAGCCCCAGCATTTT. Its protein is CASSQQLGAQPQHF.

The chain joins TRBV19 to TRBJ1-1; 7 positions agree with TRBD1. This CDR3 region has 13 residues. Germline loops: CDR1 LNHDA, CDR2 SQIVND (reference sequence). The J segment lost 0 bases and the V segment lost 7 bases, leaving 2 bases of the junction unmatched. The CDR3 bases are TGTGCCAGTATGACAGGGATGAACACTGAAGCTTTCTTT. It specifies CASMTGMNTEAFF.

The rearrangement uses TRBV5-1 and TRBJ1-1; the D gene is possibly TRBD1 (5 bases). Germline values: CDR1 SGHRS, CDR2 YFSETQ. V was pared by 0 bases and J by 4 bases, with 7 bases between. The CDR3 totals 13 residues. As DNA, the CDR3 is TGCGCCAGCAGCTTGGAGGGGTTCACTGAAGCTTTCTTT. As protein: CASSLEGFTEAFF.

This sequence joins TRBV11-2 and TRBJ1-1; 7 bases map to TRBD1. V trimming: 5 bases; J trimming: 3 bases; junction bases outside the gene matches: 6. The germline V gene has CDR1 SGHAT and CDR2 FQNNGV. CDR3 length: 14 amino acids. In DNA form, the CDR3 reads TGTGCCAGCAGCCCACCGGGACAGTACACTGAAGCTTTCTTT. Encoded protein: CASSPPGQYTEAFF.

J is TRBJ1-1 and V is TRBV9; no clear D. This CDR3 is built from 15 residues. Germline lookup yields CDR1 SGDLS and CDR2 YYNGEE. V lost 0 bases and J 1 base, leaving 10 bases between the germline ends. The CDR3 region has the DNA TGTGCCAGCAGCGTAGACCCTCAGGAGAACACTGAAGCTTTCTTT. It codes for CASSVDPQENTEAFF.

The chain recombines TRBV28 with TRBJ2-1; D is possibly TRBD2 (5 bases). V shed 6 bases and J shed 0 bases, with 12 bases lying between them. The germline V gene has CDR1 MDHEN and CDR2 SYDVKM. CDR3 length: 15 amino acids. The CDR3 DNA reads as TGTGCCAGCAGGAGCGGAGGCCGCTCCTACAATGAGCAGTTCTTC. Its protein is CASRSGGRSYNEQFF.

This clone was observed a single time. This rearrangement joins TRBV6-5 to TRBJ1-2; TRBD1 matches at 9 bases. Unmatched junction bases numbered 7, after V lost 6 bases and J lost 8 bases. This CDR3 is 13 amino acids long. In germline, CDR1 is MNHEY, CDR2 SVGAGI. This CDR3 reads CASRLGTGKGYTF. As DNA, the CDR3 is TGTGCCAGCAGACTCGGGACAGGGAAGGGCTACACCTTC.

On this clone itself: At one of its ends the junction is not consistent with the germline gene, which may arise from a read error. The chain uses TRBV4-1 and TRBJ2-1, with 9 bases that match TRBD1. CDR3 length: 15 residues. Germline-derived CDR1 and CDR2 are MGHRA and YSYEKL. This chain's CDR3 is CASSQVPETGGLTLF. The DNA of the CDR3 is TGCGCCAGCAGCCAAGTACCGGAAACAGGGGGCCTGACCCTCTTC.

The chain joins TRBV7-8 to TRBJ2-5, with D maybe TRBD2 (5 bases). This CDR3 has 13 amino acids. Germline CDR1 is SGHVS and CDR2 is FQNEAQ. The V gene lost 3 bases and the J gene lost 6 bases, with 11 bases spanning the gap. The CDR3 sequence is CASSLGSGKTQYF. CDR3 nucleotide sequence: TGTGCCAGCAGCTTGGGGTCCGGGAAGACCCAGTACTTC.

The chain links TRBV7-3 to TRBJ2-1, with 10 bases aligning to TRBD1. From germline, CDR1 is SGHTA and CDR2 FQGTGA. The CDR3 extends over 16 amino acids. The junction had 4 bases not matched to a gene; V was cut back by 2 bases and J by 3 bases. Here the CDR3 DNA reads TGTGCCAGCAGCTTATCCCGGGACAGGGGCTACAATGAGCAGTTCTTC. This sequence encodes CASSLSRDRGYNEQFF.

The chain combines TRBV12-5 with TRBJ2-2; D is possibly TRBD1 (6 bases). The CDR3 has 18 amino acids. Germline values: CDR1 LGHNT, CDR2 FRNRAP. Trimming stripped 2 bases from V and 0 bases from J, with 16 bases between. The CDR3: CASGLQRTGTPNTGELFF. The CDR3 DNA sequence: TGTGCTAGTGGTTTGCAAAGAACCGGGACACCGAACACCGGGGAGCTGTTTTTT.

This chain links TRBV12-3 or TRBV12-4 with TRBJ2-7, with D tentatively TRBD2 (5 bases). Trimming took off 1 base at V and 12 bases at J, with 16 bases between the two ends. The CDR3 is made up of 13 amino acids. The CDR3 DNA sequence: TGTGCCAGCAGTTTAGACCTGGACGGACTCGGGTACTTC. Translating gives CASSLDLDGLGYF.

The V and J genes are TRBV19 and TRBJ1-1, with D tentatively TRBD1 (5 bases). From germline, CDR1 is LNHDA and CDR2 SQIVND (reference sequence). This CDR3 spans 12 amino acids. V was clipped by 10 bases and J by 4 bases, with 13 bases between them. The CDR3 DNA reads TGTGCCACCCAGGGATTTAGCACTGAAGCTTTCTTT. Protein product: CATQGFSTEAFF. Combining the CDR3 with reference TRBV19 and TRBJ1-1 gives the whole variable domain DGGITQSPKYLFRKEGQNVTLSCEQNLNHDAMYWYRQDPGQGLRLIYYSQIVNDFQKGDIAEGYSVSREKKESFPLTVTSAQKNPTAFYLCATQGFSTEAFFGQGTRLTVV.

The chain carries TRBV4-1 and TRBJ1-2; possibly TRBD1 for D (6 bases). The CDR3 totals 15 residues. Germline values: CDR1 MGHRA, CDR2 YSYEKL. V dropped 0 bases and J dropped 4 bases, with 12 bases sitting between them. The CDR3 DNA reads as TGCGCCAGCAGCCAAGAGCAGGGGAGTGGCTATGGCTACACCTTC. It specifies CASSQEQGSGYGYTF.

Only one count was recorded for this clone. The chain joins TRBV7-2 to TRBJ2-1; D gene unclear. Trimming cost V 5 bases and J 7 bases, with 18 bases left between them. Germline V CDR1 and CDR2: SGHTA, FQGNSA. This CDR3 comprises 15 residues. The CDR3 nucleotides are TGTGCCAGCAGCCTGACCCGTGGCCCCGAGAATGAGCAGTTCTTC. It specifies CASSLTRGPENEQFF.

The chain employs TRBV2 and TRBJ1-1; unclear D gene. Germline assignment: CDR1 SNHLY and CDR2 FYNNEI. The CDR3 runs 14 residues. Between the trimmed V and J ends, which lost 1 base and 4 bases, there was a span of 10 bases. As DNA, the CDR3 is TGTGCCAGCAGTGAAGACGGATTACTCACTGAAGCTTTCTTT. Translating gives CASSEDGLLTEAFF.

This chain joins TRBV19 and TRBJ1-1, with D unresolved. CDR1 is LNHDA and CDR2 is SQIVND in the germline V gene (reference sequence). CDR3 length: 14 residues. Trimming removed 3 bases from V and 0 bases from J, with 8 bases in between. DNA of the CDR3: TGTGCCAGTAGTATGGTTCAGATGAACACTGAAGCTTTCTTT. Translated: CASSMVQMNTEAFF. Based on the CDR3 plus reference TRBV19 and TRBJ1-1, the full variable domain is DGGITQSPKYLFRKEGQNVTLSCEQNLNHDAMYWYRQDPGQGLRLIYYSQIVNDFQKGDIAEGYSVSREKKESFPLTVTSAQKNPTAFYLCASSMVQMNTEAFFGQGTRLTVV.